The 14 T cell receptor beta chains listed next were all sequenced from one sample in a study of blood T cell repertoires in COVID-19. The method was immunoSEQ multiplex PCR; TCRdb's version includes in-frame clones alone and lacks a portion of them. The sample carries 150,000 to 200,000 clones, about 86% recorded once. Sequencing input: peripheral blood. These receptor sequences come from a man aged 50-60 years with active or convalescent COVID-19.

The gene calls are TRBV21-1 and TRBJ1-1; the table's D call TRBD1 went unverified against the DNA. TRBV21-1 is annotated as a pseudogene. This CDR3 contains 13 residues. CDR3 DNA: TGTGCCAGCAGCAGACAGGGGCTCACTGAAGCTTTCTTT. Translated: CASSRQGLTEAFF.

V and J are TRBV28 and TRBJ2-3; possible D gene TRBD2, 5 bases. The germline gives CDR1 MDHEN, CDR2 SYDVKM. This CDR3 region has 13 residues. V lost 10 bases and J 4 bases, leaving 15 bases between the germline ends. The CDR3 is CAIDAEGADTQYF. The CDR3 DNA follows: TGTGCCATCGATGCCGAGGGTGCAGATACGCAGTATTTT.

The chain links TRBV5-6 to TRBJ1-3; 7 bases are a match to TRBD1. Losses at the gene ends were 2 bases for V and 4 bases for J; bases not matched to a gene: 3. This CDR3 contains 14 residues. Germline V gene lookup returns CDR1 SGHDT and CDR2 YYEEEE. CDR3 sequence reads: CASSLWDRGNTIYF. CDR3 sequence (DNA): TGTGCCAGCAGCTTATGGGACAGAGGAAACACCATATATTTT.

This clone was recorded only once. The CDR3, as DNA: TGTGCCAGCAGTTACCTTAACAGGGGAGGCGGTGAAAAACTGTTTTTT. This gives the protein CASSYLNRGGGEKLFF. V gene TRBV6-5 combines with J gene TRBJ1-4, with 7 bases fitting TRBD1. V trimming: 2 bases; J trimming: 7 bases; junction bases outside the gene matches: 10. The CDR3 is made up of 16 amino acids. Germline V CDR1 and CDR2: MNHEY, SVGAGI.

A remark on this clone: Other DNA sequences from this sample encode an identical CDR3 as well. The rearrangement joins TRBV7-3 to TRBJ2-3, with D unclear. Trimming removed 2 bases at V and 2 bases at J, with 5 bases between. CDR1 and CDR2 from the germline V gene are SGHTA and FQGTGA. The CDR3 sequence is 13 residues long. The CDR3 nucleotides read TGTGCCAGCAGCTTACTGTCCACAGATACGCAGTATTTT. Translated, it gives CASSLLSTDTQYF.

This chain joins TRBV6-2 or TRBV6-3 and TRBJ1-3; D is unresolved. CDR1 and CDR2 from the germline V gene are MNHEY and SVGEGT. The length of the CDR3 is 16 residues. The ends were cut back, 4 bases at V and 1 base at J, with 14 bases in the middle. The CDR3 sequence: CASSSTHRVSGNTIYF. The CDR3 DNA follows: TGTGCCAGCAGTTCAACTCACCGAGTTTCTGGAAACACCATATATTTT.

The sample holds one count of this clone. This rearrangement joins TRBV30 to TRBJ2-7; 8 bases match TRBD1. Germline lookup yields CDR1 GTSNPN and CDR2 SVGIG (reference sequence). The length of the CDR3 is 14 residues. After removal of 2 bases from V and 5 bases from J, the junction contained 8 bases not matched to a gene. The CDR3 coding sequence is TGTGCCTGGAGTCCAGGGGGCGCTTTGGACGAGCAGTACTTC. Translation gives CAWSPGGALDEQYF.

V usage is TRBV7-9 and J usage is TRBJ1-2; 7 nucleotides match TRBD1. Germline V gives CDR1 SEHNR, CDR2 FQNEAQ (reference sequence). This CDR3 has 15 residues. Trimming removed 4 bases from V and 4 bases from J; junction bases left unmatched: 9. CDR3 sequence: CASSSSGTEGYGYTF. The CDR3 nucleotides are TGTGCCAGCAGCTCTTCCGGGACAGAGGGCTATGGCTACACCTTC.

This clone was recorded only once. The gene calls are TRBV30 and TRBJ2-7; TRBD1 might be the D (5 bases). V was trimmed by 0 bases and J by 7 bases, leaving 10 bases between them. The CDR3 has 12 amino acids. Germline CDR1 is GTSNPN and CDR2 is SVGIG (reference sequence). The CDR3 DNA reads TGTGCCTGGAGTGTAATCAGGGAAGAGCAGTACTTC. Translated, it gives CAWSVIREEQYF.

This chain links TRBV30 with TRBJ2-7; D not resolved. V lost 0 bases to trimming and J lost 1 base, with 7 bases between them. Germline V gene lookup returns CDR1 GTSNPN and CDR2 SVGIG (reference sequence). This CDR3 is built from 13 residues. CDR3 residues: CAWSVRLSYEQYF. CDR3 nucleotide sequence: TGTGCCTGGAGTGTTAGACTTTCCTACGAGCAGTACTTC.

The chain couples TRBV7-2 to TRBJ2-1, with 8 bases that match TRBD2. J lost 8 bases, V lost 5 bases, and 8 bases had no gene match. Germline CDR1 reads SGHTA; CDR2 reads FQGNSA. The CDR3 consists of 14 residues. CDR3 region: CASSLGGGLDEQFF. The CDR3 coding sequence is TGTGCCAGCAGCCTCGGCGGGGGGCTTGATGAGCAGTTCTTC.

The rearrangement uses TRBV6-6 and TRBJ1-6, with TRBD1 matching 7 bases. CDR3 size: 13 residues. The V gene end was trimmed by 5 bases and the J gene end by 7 bases; junction bases not matched to a gene: 2. The germline V gene encodes CDR1 MNHNY and CDR2 SVGAGI (reference sequence). CDR3 region: CASSQGQNSPLHF. The CDR3 DNA sequence: TGTGCCAGCAGTCAGGGACAGAATTCACCCCTCCACTTT.

A few counts support this clone. The CDR3 loop reads CASSIGQKNTEAFF. CDR3 coding DNA: TGTGCCAGTAGTATAGGACAGAAGAACACTGAAGCTTTCTTT. V usage is TRBV19 and J usage is TRBJ1-1; D possibly corresponds to TRBD1 (5 bases). Trimming pared 1 base from V and 1 base from J, leaving 7 bases between. The germline V gene has CDR1 LNHDA and CDR2 SQIVND (reference sequence). The CDR3 spans 14 residues.

This chain connects TRBV12-3 or TRBV12-4 to TRBJ2-5; D uncertain. V lost 2 bases and J 4 bases, leaving 8 bases between the germline ends. The length of the CDR3 is 13 residues. Here the CDR3 reads CASSLKTVETQYF. The CDR3 region has the DNA TGTGCCAGCAGTTTAAAGACTGTAGAGACCCAGTACTTC.